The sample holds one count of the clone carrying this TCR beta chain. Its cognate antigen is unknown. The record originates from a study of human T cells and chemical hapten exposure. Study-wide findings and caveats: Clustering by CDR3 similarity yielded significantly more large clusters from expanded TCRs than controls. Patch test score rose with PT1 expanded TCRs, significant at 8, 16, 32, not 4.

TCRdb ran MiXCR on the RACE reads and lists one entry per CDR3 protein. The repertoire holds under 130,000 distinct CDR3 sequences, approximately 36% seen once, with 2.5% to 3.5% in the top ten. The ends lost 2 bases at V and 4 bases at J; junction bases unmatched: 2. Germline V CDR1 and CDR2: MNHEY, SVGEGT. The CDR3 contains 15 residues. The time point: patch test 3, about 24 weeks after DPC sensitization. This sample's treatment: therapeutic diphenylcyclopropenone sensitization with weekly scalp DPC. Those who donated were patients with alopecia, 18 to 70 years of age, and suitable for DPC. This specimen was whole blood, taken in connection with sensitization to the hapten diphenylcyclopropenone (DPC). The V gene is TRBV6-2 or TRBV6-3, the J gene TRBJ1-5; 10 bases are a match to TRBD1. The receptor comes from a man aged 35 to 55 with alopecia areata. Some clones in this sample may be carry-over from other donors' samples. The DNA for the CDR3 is TGTGCCAGCAGTTACCAGGGACAGGGGAATCAGCCCCAGCATTTT. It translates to CASSYQGQGNQPQHF.